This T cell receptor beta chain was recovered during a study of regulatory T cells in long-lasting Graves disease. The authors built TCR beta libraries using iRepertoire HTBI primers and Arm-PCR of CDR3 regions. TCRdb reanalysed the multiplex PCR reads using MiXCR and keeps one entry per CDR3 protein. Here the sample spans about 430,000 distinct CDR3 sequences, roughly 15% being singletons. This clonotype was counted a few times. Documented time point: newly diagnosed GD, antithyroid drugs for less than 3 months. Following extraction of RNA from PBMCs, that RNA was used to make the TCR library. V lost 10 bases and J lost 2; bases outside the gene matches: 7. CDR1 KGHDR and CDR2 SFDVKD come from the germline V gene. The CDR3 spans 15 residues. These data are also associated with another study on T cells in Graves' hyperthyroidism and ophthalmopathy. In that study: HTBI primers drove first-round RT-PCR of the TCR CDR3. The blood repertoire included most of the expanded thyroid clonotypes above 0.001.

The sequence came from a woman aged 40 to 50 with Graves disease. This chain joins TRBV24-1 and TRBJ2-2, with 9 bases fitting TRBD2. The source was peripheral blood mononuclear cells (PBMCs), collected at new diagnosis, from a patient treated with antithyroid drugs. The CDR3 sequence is CATSSGGLNTGELFF. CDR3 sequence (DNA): TGTGCCACTTCGAGCGGGGGGCTTAACACCGGGGAGCTGTTTTTT.